A single sample gave rise to the 18 T cell receptor beta chains below, sequenced in a study of blood T cell repertoires in COVID-19. The repertoire was sequenced with immunoSEQ multiplex PCR; TCRdb's copy has only in-frame clones and lacks some. The table records 200,000 to 300,000 clones, more than 75% of them present only once. The sequenced material came from peripheral blood. The receptors here all came from a woman aged 50 to 65 with acute or convalescent COVID-19.

The CDR3 here is CAGDRALLYGYTF. The CDR3 DNA reads as TGTGCCGGTGACAGGGCTCTCCTCTATGGCTACACCTTC. V is TRBV2 and J is TRBJ1-2; 7 nucleotides match TRBD1. Trimming cost V 11 bases and J 4 bases; bases outside gene matches: 10. Germline CDR1 is SNHLY and CDR2 is FYNNEI. This CDR3 has 13 amino acids.

J is TRBJ1-3 and V is TRBV5-1; D remains ambiguous. The CDR3 is 13 amino acids. The V gene's germline CDR1 is SGHRS and CDR2 YFSETQ. Trimming removed 4 bases at V and 7 bases at J, with 12 bases between. The CDR3 nucleotides read TGCGCCAGCAGCGGCGCACGGGGTAACACCATATATTTT. It yields the protein CASSGARGNTIYF. Supplemented by reference TRBV5-1 and TRBJ1-3, the full variable domain reads KAGVTQTPRYLIKTRGQQVTLSCSPISGHRSVSWYQQTPGQGLQFLFEYFSETQRNKGNFPGRFSGRQFSNSRSEMNVSTLELGDSALYLCASSGARGNTIYFGEGSWLTVV.

This chain uses TRBV18 with TRBJ1-2; the match to TRBD1 covers 8 bases. Germline trimming cut 2 bases from V and 7 bases from J; bases unmatched to any gene: 6. The germline CDR1 and CDR2 sequences are KGHSH and LQKENI. CDR3 length equals 14 residues. The CDR3 bases are TGTGCCAGCTCACCAGATAAGACAGGGGCTGGCTACACCTTC. It encodes CASSPDKTGAGYTF.

The chain employs TRBV7-6 and TRBJ1-2; D may be TRBD1 (6 bases). The V gene lost 0 bases and the J gene lost 8 bases, with 7 bases spanning the gap. The germline CDR1 and CDR2 sequences are SGHVS and FNYEAQ. This CDR3 has 12 residues. CDR3 DNA sequence: TGTGCCAGCAGCTTAGCGGGGGCCGGCTACACCTTC. This translates into CASSLAGAGYTF. The variable domain in full, with the rest retrieved from reference TRBV7-6 and TRBJ1-2, is GAGVSQSPRYKVTKRGQDVALRCDPISGHVSLYWYRQALGQGPEFLTYFNYEAQQDKSGLPNDRFSAERPEGSISTLTIQRTEQRDSAMYRCASSLAGAGYTFGSGTRLTVV.

The chain has TRBV5-4 and TRBJ1-3; the D gene is possibly TRBD1 (5 bases). The CDR3 sequence is 15 residues long. Germline assignment: CDR1 SGHNT and CDR2 YYREEE (reference sequence). Trimming pared 3 bases from V and 2 bases from J, leaving 12 bases between. CDR3 residues: CASSSGLNPGNTIYF. CDR3 in DNA: TGTGCCAGCAGCTCGGGACTCAATCCTGGAAACACCATATATTTT.

At least ten counts were recorded for this clone. The sample contains more than one DNA sequence encoding this CDR3. The V gene is TRBV4-2, the J gene TRBJ1-5; 8 nucleotides align to TRBD1. The J segment lost 7 bases and the V segment lost 0 bases, leaving 8 bases of the junction unmatched. Germline values: CDR1 LGHNA, CDR2 YNFKEQ. The length of the CDR3 is 16 residues. In DNA form, the CDR3 reads TGTGCCAGCAGCCAAGATCCCGGACAGGGAGACCAGCCCCAGCATTTT. It yields the protein CASSQDPGQGDQPQHF.

This chain uses TRBV19 with TRBJ1-5; D possibly corresponds to TRBD1 (6 bases). Trimming shortened V by 3 bases and J by 7 bases, and 19 bases separated the two germline ends. Per the germline V gene, CDR1 is LNHDA and CDR2 is SQIVND (reference sequence). CDR3 length: 16 amino acids. As DNA, the CDR3 is TGTGCCAGTAGTATCCCCCCGACAGGAGCAGCCCAGCCCCAGCATTTT. Translated, it gives CASSIPPTGAAQPQHF. Supplemented by reference TRBV19 and TRBJ1-5, the full variable domain reads DGGITQSPKYLFRKEGQNVTLSCEQNLNHDAMYWYRQDPGQGLRLIYYSQIVNDFQKGDIAEGYSVSREKKESFPLTVTSAQKNPTAFYLCASSIPPTGAAQPQHFGDGTRLSIL.

This clone was detected only a few times. As DNA, the CDR3 is TGCGCCAGCAAAGGGACTCGTGCTAATGAAAAACTGTTTTTT. The encoded protein is CASKGTRANEKLFF. The chain is built from TRBV10-2 and TRBJ1-4; D perhaps matches TRBD1 (5 bases). Trimming stripped 7 bases from V and 3 bases from J, with 12 bases between. Looked up from germline, CDR1 is WSHSY and CDR2 is SAAADI. The CDR3 length is 14 residues.

The chain recombines TRBV27 with TRBJ2-1; TRBD1 agrees at 7 bases. From germline, CDR1 is MNHEY and CDR2 SMNVEV (reference sequence). The CDR3 spans 15 residues. Unmatched junction bases numbered 9, after V lost 6 bases and J lost 4 bases. The CDR3 sequence: CASRRAAGGYNEQFF. In DNA form, the CDR3 reads TGTGCCAGCAGAAGGGCGGCAGGGGGTTACAATGAGCAGTTCTTC.

This chain joins TRBV29-1 and TRBJ1-2; D is undetermined. This CDR3 contains 11 residues. The germline V gene has CDR1 SQVTM and CDR2 ANQGSEA. The V gene lost 5 bases and the J gene lost 3 bases, with 7 bases spanning the gap. The CDR3 here is CSVQRDYGYTF. CDR3 DNA: TGCAGCGTTCAACGGGACTATGGCTACACCTTC.

V usage is TRBV5-4 and J usage is TRBJ1-4, with D perhaps matching TRBD1 (5 bases). Germline lookup yields CDR1 SGHNT and CDR2 YYREEE (reference sequence). Trimming removed 4 bases from V and 5 bases from J, with 15 bases in between. The CDR3 has 15 amino acids. The CDR3 region is CASSPDPGENEKLFF. In DNA, the CDR3 is TGTGCCAGCAGCCCGGATCCGGGGGAGAATGAAAAACTGTTTTTT. Complete variable domain (other parts from reference TRBV5-4 and TRBJ1-4): ETGVTQSPTHLIKTRGQQVTLRCSSQSGHNTVSWYQQALGQGPQFIFQYYREEENGRGNFPPRFSGLQFPNYSSELNVNALELDDSALYLCASSPDPGENEKLFFGSGTQLSVL.

The gene calls are TRBV7-2 and TRBJ1-1; no firm D call. The germline V and J ends were trimmed by 2 bases and 1 base, with 11 bases remaining between them. Germline V gene sequence: CDR1 SGHTA, CDR2 FQGNSA. CDR3 length equals 15 residues. This chain's CDR3 is CASSLLNPGNTEAFF. The CDR3 DNA reads TGTGCCAGCAGCTTACTTAATCCGGGGAACACTGAAGCTTTCTTT.

This sequence joins TRBV5-4 and TRBJ2-5; D gene unclear. With 0 bases removed from V and 1 base from J, the gap between germline ends came to 7 bases. Germline assignment: CDR1 SGHNT and CDR2 YYREEE (reference sequence). This CDR3 has 14 amino acids. The CDR3 sequence is CASSLANSQETQYF. DNA for the CDR3: TGTGCCAGCAGCTTGGCCAACAGCCAAGAGACCCAGTACTTC.

This sequence joins TRBV19 and TRBJ2-7, with 9 positions matching TRBD1. The CDR3 runs to 16 residues. J lost 3 bases, V lost 5 bases, and 11 bases had no gene match. CDR1 is LNHDA, CDR2 SQIVND, per germline (reference sequence). The CDR3 region is CASSAPGTGHFYEQYF. The CDR3 coding sequence is TGTGCCAGTAGTGCGCCCGGGACAGGGCATTTCTACGAGCAGTACTTC.

The chain carries TRBV7-2 and TRBJ1-1; D not resolved. The CDR3 covers 13 residues. V lost 3 bases, J lost 1 base, and 6 bases lay in between. Germline V CDR1 and CDR2: SGHTA, FQGNSA. Written as DNA, the CDR3 is TGTGCCAGCAGCTTCGGGGAGAACACTGAAGCTTTCTTT. It encodes CASSFGENTEAFF.

The V call is TRBV7-2, the J call TRBJ2-1; possible D gene TRBD1, 5 bases. The germline gives CDR1 SGHTA, CDR2 FQGNSA. The CDR3 has 14 amino acids. V was cut by 2 bases and J by 3 bases, with 8 bases left in between. The CDR3 loop reads CASSLSRDYNEQFF. CDR3 coding DNA: TGTGCCAGCAGCTTATCCAGGGACTACAATGAGCAGTTCTTC.

The chain is built from TRBV9 and TRBJ2-3; D possibly corresponds to TRBD2 (5 bases). This CDR3 contains 13 residues. Deletions cut 6 bases from V and 2 bases from J, with 10 bases between. Per the germline V gene, CDR1 is SGDLS and CDR2 is YYNGEE. CDR3 DNA: TGTGCCAGCAACTCGGGAAACACAGATACGCAGTATTTT. Translation: CASNSGNTDTQYF.

This clone appeared a single time. The chain employs TRBV27 and TRBJ2-5; 7 bases line up with TRBD2. The CDR3 loop spans 14 amino acids. The trim removed 3 bases at V and 5 bases at J, leaving 6 bases unmatched. Germline V gene sequence: CDR1 MNHEY, CDR2 SMNVEV (reference sequence). The CDR3 region is CASSFTIGGETQYF. DNA for the CDR3: TGTGCCAGCAGTTTTACTATCGGGGGGGAGACCCAGTACTTC.